This section outlines one TCR beta chain sequence together with its context. This specimen comes from a study of OX40 agonist ivuxolimab in advanced cancers. The CDR3 loop spans 14 amino acids. After removal of 5 bases from V and 10 bases from J, the junction contained 8 bases not matched to a gene. The V gene's germline CDR1 is MNHEY and CDR2 SVGAGI. Sequencing was performed with immunoSEQ multiplex PCR; in TCRdb, only in-frame clones are kept and a portion is missing. Among around 13,000 clones listed, about 75% were seen once. Source: CD4+ or CD8+ T cells sorted from blood, taken in a trial of the OX40 agonist ivuxolimab. The sequence was collected from an adult with an advanced solid tumor such as melanoma, head and neck, liver or kidney cancer. V is TRBV6-5 and J is TRBJ2-4; 10 positions match TRBD1. The DNA of the CDR3 is TGTGCCAGCAGTCCGGGACAGGGGATTAAGATTCAGTACTTC. Translation: CASSPGQGIKIQYF.